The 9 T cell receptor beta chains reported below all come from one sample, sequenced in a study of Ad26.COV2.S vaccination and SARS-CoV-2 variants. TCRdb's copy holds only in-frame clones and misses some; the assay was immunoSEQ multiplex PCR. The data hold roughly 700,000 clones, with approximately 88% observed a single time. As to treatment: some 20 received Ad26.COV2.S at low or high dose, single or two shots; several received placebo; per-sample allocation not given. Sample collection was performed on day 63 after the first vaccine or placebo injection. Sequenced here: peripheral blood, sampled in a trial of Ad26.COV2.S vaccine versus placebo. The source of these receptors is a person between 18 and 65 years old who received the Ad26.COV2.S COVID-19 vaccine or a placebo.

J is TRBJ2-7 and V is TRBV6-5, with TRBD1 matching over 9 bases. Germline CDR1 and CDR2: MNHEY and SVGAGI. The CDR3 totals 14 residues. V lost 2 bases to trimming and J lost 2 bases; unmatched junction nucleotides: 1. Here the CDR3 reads CASSYDRGAYEQYF. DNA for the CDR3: TGTGCCAGCAGTTACGACAGGGGGGCCTACGAGCAGTACTTC.

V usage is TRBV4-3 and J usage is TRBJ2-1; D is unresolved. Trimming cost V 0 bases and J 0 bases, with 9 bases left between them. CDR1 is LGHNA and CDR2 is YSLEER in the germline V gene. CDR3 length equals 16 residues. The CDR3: CASSQDVWSSYNEQFF. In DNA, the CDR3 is TGCGCCAGCAGCCAAGATGTGTGGAGCTCCTACAATGAGCAGTTCTTC.

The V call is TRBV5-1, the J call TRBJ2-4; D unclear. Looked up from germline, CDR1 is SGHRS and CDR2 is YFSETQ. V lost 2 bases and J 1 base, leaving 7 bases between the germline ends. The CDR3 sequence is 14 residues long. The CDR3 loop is CASSFDGAKNIQYF. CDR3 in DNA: TGCGCCAGCAGCTTTGATGGGGCCAAAAACATTCAGTACTTC.

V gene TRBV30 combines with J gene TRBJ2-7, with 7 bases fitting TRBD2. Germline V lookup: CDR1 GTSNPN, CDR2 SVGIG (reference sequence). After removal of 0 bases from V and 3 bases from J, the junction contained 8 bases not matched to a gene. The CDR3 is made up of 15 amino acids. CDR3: CAWSVRGESGYEQYF. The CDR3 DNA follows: TGTGCCTGGAGTGTTCGGGGGGAAAGTGGCTACGAGCAGTACTTC.

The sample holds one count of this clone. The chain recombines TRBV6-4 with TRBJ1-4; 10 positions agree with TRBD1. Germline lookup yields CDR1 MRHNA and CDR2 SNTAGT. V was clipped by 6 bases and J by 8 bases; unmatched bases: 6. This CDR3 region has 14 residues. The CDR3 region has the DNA TGTGCCAGCAGCGCCGGACAGGGGGACGAAAAACTGTTTTTT. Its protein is CASSAGQGDEKLFF.

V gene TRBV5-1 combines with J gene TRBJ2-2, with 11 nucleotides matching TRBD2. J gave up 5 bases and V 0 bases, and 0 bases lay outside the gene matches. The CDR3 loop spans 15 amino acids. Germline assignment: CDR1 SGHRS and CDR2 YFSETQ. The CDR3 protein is CASSLGLAGTGELFF. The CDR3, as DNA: TGCGCCAGCAGCTTGGGACTAGCGGGGACCGGGGAGCTGTTTTTT.

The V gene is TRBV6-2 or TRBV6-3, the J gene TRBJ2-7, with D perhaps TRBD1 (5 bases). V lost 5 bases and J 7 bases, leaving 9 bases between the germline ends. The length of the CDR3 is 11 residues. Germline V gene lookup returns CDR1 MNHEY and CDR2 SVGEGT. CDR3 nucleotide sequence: TGTGCCAGCAGTCCCTCAGGGGAGCAGTACTTC. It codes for CASSPSGEQYF.

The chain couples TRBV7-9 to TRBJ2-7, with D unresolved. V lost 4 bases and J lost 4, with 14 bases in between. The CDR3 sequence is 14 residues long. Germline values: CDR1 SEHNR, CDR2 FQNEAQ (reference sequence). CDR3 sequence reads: CASSYVTSEYEQYF. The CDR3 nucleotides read TGTGCCAGCAGCTACGTTACCTCAGAATACGAGCAGTACTTC.

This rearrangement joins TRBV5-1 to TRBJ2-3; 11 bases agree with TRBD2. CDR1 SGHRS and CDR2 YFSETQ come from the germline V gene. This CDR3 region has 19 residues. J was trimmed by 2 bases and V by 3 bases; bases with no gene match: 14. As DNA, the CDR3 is TGCGCCAGCAGCTCCGGAGGGACTAGCGGAGGGGGTTTCACAGATACGCAGTATTTT. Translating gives CASSSGGTSGGGFTDTQYF.